These T cell receptor beta chains were read from a single sample in a study of vaccination effects on CD4 cells after COVID-19. Method: immunoSEQ multiplex PCR; TCRdb's copy keeps in-frame clones and lacks some. The sample has 25,000 to 30,000 clones; just under 75% are singletons. No antigen has been assigned to these receptors. The sequenced sample was CD4+ T cells from PBMCs cultured with HCoV-229E spike peptides, obtained after COVID-19 vaccination. These TCRs come from a human donor who received a COVID-19 vaccine. Both conserved end residues are part of each CDR3. D genes are given only for firm matches. Clone size is not always given. Where it is, it says once, few, many or a class for expanded clones.

TRBJ1-1	-	TRBV5-5	-	TGTGCCAGCAGCTTGGACAGGAGGAACACTGAAGCTTTCTTT	CASSLDRRNTEAFF
TRBJ1-1	-	TRBV5-1	-	TGCGCCAGCAGCGTCGGCCCTAGTTCAGGGAACACTGAAGCTTTCTTT	CASSVGPSSGNTEAFF
TRBJ2-1	TRBD2	TRBV30	-	TGTGCCTGGAGTGACCAAGGGACTAGCGGGAGTAGGGAGGTCTTC	CAWSDQGTSGSREVF
TRBJ2-1	-	TRBV11-2	-	TGTGCCAGCAGCTTAGACCCCACCCCCTACAATGAGCAGTTCTTC	CASSLDPTPYNEQFF
TRBJ2-7	-	TRBV6-1	-	TGTGCCAGCAGTGAAGTTTTTGGAGCCTACGAGCAGTACTTC	CASSEVFGAYEQYF
TRBJ2-2	-	TRBV10-1	-	TGCGCCAGCAGTGACGTGACAACGAACACCGGGGAGCTGTTTTTT	CASSDVTTNTGELFF
TRBJ2-5	-	TRBV18	-	TGTGCCAGCTCACCACACCCCCGGTCTAGCCAAGAGACCCAGTACTTC	CASSPHPRSSQETQYF
TRBJ2-5	-	TRBV27	once	TGTGCCAGCAGCCGCCCGGGGGCCGGTTTAGAGACCCAGTACTTC	CASSRPGAGLETQYF
TRBJ1-2	-	TRBV7-9	-	TGTGCCAGCAGCTTTAGAGGGACGGACTATGGCTACACCTTC	CASSFRGTDYGYTF
TRBJ1-1	-	TRBV11-3	-	TGTGCCAGCAGCTTAAGGCCGGACACTGAAGCTTTCTTT	CASSLRPDTEAFF
TRBJ2-1	-	TRBV3-1/TRBV3-2	-	TGTGCCAGCAGCCCCGAGGGGACTCGGAATGAGCAGTTCTTC	CASSPEGTRNEQFF
TRBJ2-6	-	TRBV6-4	-	TGTGCCAGCAGTGACAGGAGCTCTGGGGCCAACGTCCTGACTTTC	CASSDRSSGANVLTF